Below are 23 T cell receptor beta chains sequenced from a single sample in a study of graft-versus-host responses after intestinal transplantation. Their antigens remain unidentified. Sequencing used immunoSEQ multiplex PCR; TCRdb keeps in-frame clones, though not all of them. This sample carries around 97,000 clones, 80% to 95% of them seen once, and the ten largest clones take around 5.8%. Material: unstimulated CD8+ T cells sorted from spleen or lymph node cells, obtained before intestinal transplant. These receptor sequences come from a human donor who received an intestinal transplant.

The chain links TRBV5-6 to TRBJ2-1, with TRBD1 matching 7 bases. The CDR3 extends over 17 amino acids. V trimming: 0 bases; J trimming: 4 bases; junction bases outside the gene matches: 10. Germline V gene data show CDR1 as SGHDT and CDR2 as YYEEEE. The CDR3 coding sequence is TGTGCCAGCAGCTTGGACCTCGAGACAGGGTTGTACAATGAGCAGTTCTTC. Its translation: CASSLDLETGLYNEQFF.

The chain links TRBV7-2 to TRBJ2-1, with D uncertain. Deletions cut 5 bases from V and 9 bases from J, with 14 bases between. This CDR3 is built from 13 residues. CDR1 SGHTA and CDR2 FQGNSA come from the germline V gene. CDR3 coding DNA: TGTGCCAGCAGCATTCCGGAAGGTGGTGAGCAGTTCTTC. This codes for CASSIPEGGEQFF.

The chain couples TRBV6-5 to TRBJ1-6; 9 bases agree with TRBD1. The germline gives CDR1 MNHEY, CDR2 SVGAGI. Germline trimming cut 5 bases from V and 5 bases from J; bases unmatched to any gene: 1. The CDR3 spans 14 residues. CDR3 amino acids: CASSGTGNNSPLHF. The CDR3 DNA reads TGTGCCAGCAGTGGGACAGGGAATAATTCACCCCTCCACTTT.

The V call is TRBV4-1, the J call TRBJ2-1; D is unresolved. The germline CDR1 and CDR2 sequences are MGHRA and YSYEKL. CDR3 length: 16 residues. V was shortened by 1 base and J by 0 bases, with 10 bases between the two germline ends. The CDR3 loop reads CASSQAWLPSYNEQFF. CDR3 DNA sequence: TGCGCCAGCAGCCAAGCGTGGCTACCCTCCTACAATGAGCAGTTCTTC.

The V and J genes are TRBV21-1 and TRBJ1-2; no DNA check was done on the table's D call, TRBD1. TRBV21-1 is shown as a pseudogene. The CDR3 covers 15 residues. The CDR3 DNA reads TGTGCCAGCAGCAATGGGACAGGGTGGAACTATGGCTACACCTTC. It codes for CASSNGTGWNYGYTF.

The chain couples TRBV19 to TRBJ1-1; 9 nucleotides line up with TRBD1. V trimming: 7 bases; J trimming: 4 bases; junction bases outside the gene matches: 13. The V gene's germline CDR1 is LNHDA and CDR2 SQIVND (reference sequence). The CDR3 covers 16 residues. The CDR3 reads CASTPGQGPFSTEAFF. The CDR3 bases are TGTGCCAGTACCCCGGGACAGGGACCCTTTTCCACTGAAGCTTTCTTT.

V is TRBV4-1 and J is TRBJ1-1; D unclear. This CDR3 has 14 residues. Trimming took 5 bases from V and 0 from J, leaving 10 bases between them. Germline V gene data show CDR1 as MGHRA and CDR2 as YSYEKL. The CDR3 DNA reads as TGCGCCAGCAGCTCCCGACGGATGAACACTGAAGCTTTCTTT. It specifies CASSSRRMNTEAFF.

About this clone: The sample has other DNA sequences that encode this CDR3 too. The genes are TRBV27 and TRBJ2-1; no definite D call. V lost 2 bases to trimming and J lost 0 bases, with 2 bases between them. The CDR3 covers 13 residues. The germline V gene encodes CDR1 MNHEY and CDR2 SMNVEV (reference sequence). The DNA for the CDR3 is TGTGCCAGCAGTTTAAGCTCCTACAATGAGCAGTTCTTC. This sequence encodes CASSLSSYNEQFF.

The V and J genes are TRBV2 and TRBJ2-5; TRBD2 is a possible D gene (5 bases). Trimming removed 5 bases from V and 0 bases from J, with 16 bases in between. The germline CDR1 and CDR2 sequences are SNHLY and FYNNEI. This CDR3 is built from 16 residues. The CDR3: CASSSRRSGYQETQYF. CDR3 sequence (DNA): TGTGCCAGCAGTTCCAGGCGCTCGGGGTACCAAGAGACCCAGTACTTC.

The chain combines TRBV27 with TRBJ2-7; 10 bases are shared with TRBD1. The V gene's germline CDR1 is MNHEY and CDR2 SMNVEV (reference sequence). V gave up 2 bases and J gave up 2 bases; unmatched junction bases: 0. The CDR3 is 14 amino acids. CDR3 sequence reads: CASSLGTGAYEQYF. The DNA of the CDR3 is TGTGCCAGCAGTTTAGGGACAGGGGCCTACGAGCAGTACTTC.

J is TRBJ2-1 and V is TRBV4-1, with a possible D match to TRBD1 (6 bases). V dropped 3 bases and J dropped 5 bases, with 20 bases sitting between them. The CDR3 is 17 amino acids. Germline CDR1 MGHRA, CDR2 YSYEKL. DNA of the CDR3: TGCGCCAGCAGCCAGGATACAGGGTTGCGACTCCACAATGAGCAGTTCTTC. Amino acid sequence: CASSQDTGLRLHNEQFF.

This clone was seen a single time. The chain recombines TRBV29-1 with TRBJ2-5; D is uncertain. The CDR3 has 15 amino acids. Trimming took off 4 bases at V and 1 base at J, with 16 bases between the two ends. Germline CDR1 reads SQVTM; CDR2 reads ANQGSEA. CDR3 loop: CSVGARRKTQETQYF. In nucleotides, the CDR3 is TGCAGCGTTGGGGCCCGCAGAAAAACCCAAGAGACCCAGTACTTC.

V is TRBV14 and J is TRBJ2-7; D remains unclear. Germline V gene lookup returns CDR1 SGHDN and CDR2 FVKESK. V shed 2 bases and J shed 3 bases, with 8 bases lying between them. This CDR3 is 13 amino acids long. DNA of the CDR3: TGTGCCAGCAGCCAACTCATTCGCTACGAGCAGTACTTC. It translates to CASSQLIRYEQYF.

The chain has TRBV4-1 and TRBJ2-3; D ambiguous. CDR1 is MGHRA, CDR2 YSYEKL, per germline. This CDR3 has 14 amino acids. Trimming stripped 0 bases from V and 2 bases from J, with 6 bases between. The CDR3 here is CASSQDLTTDTQYF. The CDR3 nucleotides are TGCGCCAGCAGCCAAGACCTTACCACAGATACGCAGTATTTT.

This clone ranks as medium-sized. The chain uses TRBV6-4 and TRBJ1-6; 12 bases align to TRBD1. CDR3 length equals 14 residues. Germline V lookup: CDR1 MRHNA, CDR2 SNTAGT. V dropped 2 bases and J dropped 10; count of bases not matched to a gene: 0. The CDR3 here is CASSDGTGGSPLHF. The DNA for the CDR3 is TGTGCCAGCAGTGACGGGACAGGGGGCTCACCCCTCCACTTT.

The rearrangement uses TRBV6-1 and TRBJ1-2; possibly TRBD1 for D (5 bases). In germline, CDR1 is MNHNS, CDR2 SASEGT. The CDR3 totals 12 residues. Trimming shortened V by 5 bases and J by 8 bases, and 12 bases separated the two germline ends. The CDR3: CASSTQGGGYTF. In DNA, the CDR3 is TGTGCCAGCAGTACCCAGGGAGGGGGCTACACCTTC.

This clone qualifies as medium-sized. The chain employs TRBV6-4 and TRBJ2-1; possibly TRBD1 for D (5 bases). The CDR3 spans 13 residues. The germline V gene encodes CDR1 MRHNA and CDR2 SNTAGT. Trimming left V 0 bases short and J 5 bases short, with 5 bases between. The CDR3: CASSDSDNNEQFF. The CDR3 nucleotides read TGTGCCAGCAGTGACTCGGACAACAATGAGCAGTTCTTC.

The J gene is TRBJ1-5, the V gene TRBV6-5, with D uncertain. Germline CDR1 MNHEY, CDR2 SVGAGI. The V end lost 6 bases, the J end lost 5 bases, and 11 bases lay between the germline ends. The CDR3 extends over 13 amino acids. CDR3 amino acids: CASRSDGDQPQHF. The CDR3 DNA is TGTGCCAGCAGATCAGACGGGGATCAGCCCCAGCATTTT.

The chain has TRBV10-1 and TRBJ2-3; D ambiguous. Trimming took off 5 bases at V and 5 bases at J, with 11 bases between the two ends. Looked up from germline, CDR1 is WNHNN and CDR2 is SYGVQD (reference sequence). This CDR3 contains 13 residues. The CDR3 is CASSTGPGDTQYF. CDR3 sequence (DNA): TGCGCCAGCAGTACTGGGCCGGGAGATACGCAGTATTTT.

Written as DNA, the CDR3 is TGTGCCAGCAGCCCCGGACAGGGCGGGGAAAAACTGTTTTTT. Its protein product is CASSPGQGGEKLFF. The chain couples TRBV7-9 to TRBJ1-4, with 8 positions matching TRBD1. Germline V gene lookup returns CDR1 SEHNR and CDR2 FQNEAQ (reference sequence). The CDR3 totals 14 residues. The V and J ends lost 5 bases and 8 bases, in that order; junction bases with no gene match: 7. Variable domain in full (rest from reference TRBV7-9 and TRBJ1-4): DTGVSQNPRHKITKRGQNVTFRCDPISEHNRLYWYRQTLGQGPEFLTYFQNEAQLEKSRLLSDRFSAERPKGSFSTLEIQRTEQGDSAMYLCASSPGQGGEKLFFGSGTQLSVL.

This rearrangement joins TRBV7-6 to TRBJ2-1, with D tentatively TRBD1 (5 bases). The V end was cut by 5 bases, the J end by 5 bases, with 7 bases between. The germline gives CDR1 SGHVS, CDR2 FNYEAQ. The CDR3 spans 12 residues. CDR3: CASSAQDNEQFF. The DNA of the CDR3 is TGTGCCAGCAGCGCACAGGACAATGAGCAGTTCTTC.

The chain employs TRBV15 and TRBJ2-5; 10 bases map to TRBD1. CDR1 LNHNV and CDR2 YYDKDF come from the germline V gene (reference sequence). V was clipped by 5 bases and J by 2 bases; unmatched bases: 8. There are 16 residues in the CDR3. CDR3 amino acids: CATSPRTGGAQETQYF. For the CDR3, the DNA is TGTGCCACCAGCCCCCGGACAGGGGGGGCTCAAGAGACCCAGTACTTC.

This chain joins TRBV6-5 and TRBJ2-7; D call uncertain. V gave up 5 bases and J gave up 1 base, with 9 bases separating them. This CDR3 comprises 13 residues. The germline gives CDR1 MNHEY, CDR2 SVGAGI. The CDR3 reads CASSPAISYEQYF. CDR3 in DNA: TGTGCCAGCAGTCCGGCCATATCCTACGAGCAGTACTTC.